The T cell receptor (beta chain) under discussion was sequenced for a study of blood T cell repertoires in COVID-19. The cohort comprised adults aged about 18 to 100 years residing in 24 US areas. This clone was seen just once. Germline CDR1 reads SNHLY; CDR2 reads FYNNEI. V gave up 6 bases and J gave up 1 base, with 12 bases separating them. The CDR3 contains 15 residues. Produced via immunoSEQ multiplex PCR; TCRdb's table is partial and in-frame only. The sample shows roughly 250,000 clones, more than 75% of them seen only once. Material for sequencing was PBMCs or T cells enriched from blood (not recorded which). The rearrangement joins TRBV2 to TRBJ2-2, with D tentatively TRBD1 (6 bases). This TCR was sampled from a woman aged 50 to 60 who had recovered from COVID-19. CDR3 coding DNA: TGTGCCAGCAGAAGAGCGACAGGGAACACCGGGGAGCTGTTTTTT. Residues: CASRRATGNTGELFF. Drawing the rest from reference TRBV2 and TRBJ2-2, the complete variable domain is EPEVTQTPSHQVTQMGQEVILRCVPISNHLYFYWYRQILGQKVEFLVSFYNNEISEKSEIFDDQFSVERPDGSNFTLKIRSTKLEDSAMYFCASRRATGNTGELFFGEGSRLTVL.